The sequence of this TCR beta chain was determined in a study of identical twins. Broader study findings: Fewer insertions characterized abundant cord blood beta clonotypes, whereas memory repertoires showed none.

TCRdb itself ran the 5' RACE reads through MiXCR, one entry per CDR3 protein. The sample has 350,000 to 600,000 distinct CDR3 sequences, 14% seen once; the top ten hold 0.52%. Trimming left V 0 bases short and J 6 bases short, with 8 bases between. The CDR3 sequence is 13 residues long. The germline V gene encodes CDR1 SEHNR and CDR2 FQNEAQ (reference sequence). This clonotype was observed a few times. Its antigen remains unidentified. There were only healthy Caucasians among the donors. This same sample was also part of a study on yellow fever vaccine responses in identical twins.

The receptor's source is a woman younger than 30 in good health. The chain combines TRBV7-9 with TRBJ1-2; D ambiguous. Sequencing was performed on CD4+ T cells sorted from blood. The CDR3 sequence: CASSLASGNGYTF. The CDR3 region has the DNA TGTGCCAGCAGCTTAGCGTCGGGGAATGGCTACACCTTC.